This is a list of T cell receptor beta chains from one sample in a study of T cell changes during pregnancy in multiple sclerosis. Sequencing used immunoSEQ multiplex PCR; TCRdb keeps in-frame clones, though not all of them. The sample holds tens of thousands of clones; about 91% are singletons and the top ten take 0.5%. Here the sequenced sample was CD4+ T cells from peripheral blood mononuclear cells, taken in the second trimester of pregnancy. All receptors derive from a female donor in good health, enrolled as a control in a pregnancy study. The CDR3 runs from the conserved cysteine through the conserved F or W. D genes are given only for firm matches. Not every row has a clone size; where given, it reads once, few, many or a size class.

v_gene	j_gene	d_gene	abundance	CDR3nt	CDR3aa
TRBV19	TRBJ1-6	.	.	TGTGCCAGTAGGCAGGGGAGCTCCTATAATTCACCCCTCCACTTT	CASRQGSSYNSPLHF
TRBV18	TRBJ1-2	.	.	TGTGCCAGCTCACTTAACGATAACCGGGACTATGGCTACACCTTC	CASSLNDNRDYGYTF
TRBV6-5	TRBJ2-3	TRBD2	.	TGTGCCAGCAGGGTCGACGGGACTAACACAGATACGCAGTATTTT	CASRVDGTNTDTQYF
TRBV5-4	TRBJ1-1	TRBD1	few	TGTGCCAGCAGCCACAGACAGGGGAGTGAAGCTTTCTTT	CASSHRQGSEAFF
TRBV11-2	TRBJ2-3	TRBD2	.	TGTGCCAGCAGCTTGGGCACCTGGACTAGCGGCTCTAGCACAGATACGCAGTATTTT	CASSLGTWTSGSSTDTQYF
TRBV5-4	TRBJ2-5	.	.	TGTGCCGTTGGTGGGGGCCTCGTCGAGACCCAGTACTTC	CAVGGGLVETQYF
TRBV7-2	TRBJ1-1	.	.	TGTGCCAGCAGCCCCCAAATGGAGGGAGAAGCTTTCTTT	CASSPQMEGEAFF
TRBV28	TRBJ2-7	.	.	TGTGCCAGCAGTTTGGACCCGGGGAGCTCCTACGAGCAGTACTTC	CASSLDPGSSYEQYF
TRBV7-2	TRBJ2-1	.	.	TGTGCCAGCAGCCCCTCAACAAATGAGCAGTTCTTC	CASSPSTNEQFF
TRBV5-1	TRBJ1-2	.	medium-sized	TGCGCCAGCACTGGAGAAGGAGGGGTTGGCTACACCTTC	CASTGEGGVGYTF
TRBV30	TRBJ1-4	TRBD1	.	TGTGCCTGTAATGCAGACAGGGCCCTCTATAATGAAAAACTGTTTTTT	CACNADRALYNEKLFF
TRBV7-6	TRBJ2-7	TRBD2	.	TGTGCCAGCAGCTTAGCCTTCCGGAGCGGGGGGCAGTACTTC	CASSLAFRSGGQYF
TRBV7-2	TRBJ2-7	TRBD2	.	TGTGCCAGCAGCCCCGGGACTAGAACCTACGAGCAGTACTTC	CASSPGTRTYEQYF
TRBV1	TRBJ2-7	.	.	TGCACCAGCAGCCCCCTCTACGAGCAGTACTTC	CTSSPLYEQYF
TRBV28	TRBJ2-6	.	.	TGTGCCAGCAGTACAGGCTCTGGGGCCAACGTCCTGACTTTC	CASSTGSGANVLTF
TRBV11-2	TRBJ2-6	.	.	TGTGCCAGCAGCCCTGGCGGATACTCTGGGGCCAACGTCCTGACTTTC	CASSPGGYSGANVLTF